This T cell receptor (beta chain) came from a study of cytomegalovirus exposure and HLA in healthy donors. PCR primers comprised 60 Vbeta and 13 Jbeta primers. The data were produced by immunoSEQ multiplex PCR, yet TCRdb's version contains in-frame clones alone and is incomplete. Of about 120,000 clones listed, 63% were seen once; the top ten hold more than 8.5%. This CDR3 has 14 amino acids. Germline V gene data show CDR1 as LGHNA and CDR2 as YNFKEQ. V was pared by 0 bases and J by 6 bases, with 3 bases of the junction left unmatched. The sequenced sample consisted of PBMCs. The rearrangement uses TRBV4-2 and TRBJ2-7; 9 bases align to TRBD1. This TCR derives from a man aged 35 to 55 in good health and CMV-seropositive. This CDR3 reads CASSQDRGQGEQYF. In DNA, the CDR3 is TGTGCCAGCAGCCAAGACAGGGGACAGGGCGAGCAGTACTTC.